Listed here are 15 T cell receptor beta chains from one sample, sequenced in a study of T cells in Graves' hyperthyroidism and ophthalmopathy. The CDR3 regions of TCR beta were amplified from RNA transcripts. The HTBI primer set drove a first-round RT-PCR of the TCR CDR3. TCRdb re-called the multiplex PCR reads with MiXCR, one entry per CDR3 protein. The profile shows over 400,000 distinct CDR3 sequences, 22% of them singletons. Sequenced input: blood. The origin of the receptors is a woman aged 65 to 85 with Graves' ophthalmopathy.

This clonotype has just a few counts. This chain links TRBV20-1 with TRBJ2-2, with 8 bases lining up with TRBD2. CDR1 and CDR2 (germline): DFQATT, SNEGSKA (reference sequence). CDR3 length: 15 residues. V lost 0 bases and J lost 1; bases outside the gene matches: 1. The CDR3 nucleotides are TGCAGTGCTAGAGATACTAGCGGGAACACCGGGGAGCTGTTTTTT. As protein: CSARDTSGNTGELFF.

The CDR3 nucleotides are TGCGCCAGCAGCTTAACGGGCCGGGAGGGTGAAAAACTGTTTTTT. Translating it yields CASSLTGREGEKLFF. The chain joins TRBV5-1 to TRBJ1-4; D unresolved. The germline V and J ends were trimmed by 2 bases and 7 bases, with 15 bases remaining between them. This CDR3 is built from 15 residues. Germline V gene sequence: CDR1 SGHRS, CDR2 YFSETQ.

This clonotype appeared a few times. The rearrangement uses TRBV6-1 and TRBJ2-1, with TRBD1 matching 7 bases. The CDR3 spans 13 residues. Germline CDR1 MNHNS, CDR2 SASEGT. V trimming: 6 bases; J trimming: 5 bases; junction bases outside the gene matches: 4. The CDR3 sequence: CASRDRAHNEQFF. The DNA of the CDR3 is TGTGCCAGCAGAGACAGGGCCCACAATGAGCAGTTCTTC.

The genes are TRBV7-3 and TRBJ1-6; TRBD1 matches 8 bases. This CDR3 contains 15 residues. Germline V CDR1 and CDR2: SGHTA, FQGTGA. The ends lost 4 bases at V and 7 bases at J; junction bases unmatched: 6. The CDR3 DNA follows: TGTGCCAGCAGCTGGGGACAGGTGCGAAATTCACCCCTCCACTTT. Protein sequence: CASSWGQVRNSPLHF.

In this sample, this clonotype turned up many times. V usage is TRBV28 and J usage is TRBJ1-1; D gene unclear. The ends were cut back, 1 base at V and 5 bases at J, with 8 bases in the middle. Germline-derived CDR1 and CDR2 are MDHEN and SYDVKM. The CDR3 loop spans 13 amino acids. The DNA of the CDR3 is TGTGCCAGCAGTTTATTCGGAGGTACTGAAGCTTTCTTT. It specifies CASSLFGGTEAFF.

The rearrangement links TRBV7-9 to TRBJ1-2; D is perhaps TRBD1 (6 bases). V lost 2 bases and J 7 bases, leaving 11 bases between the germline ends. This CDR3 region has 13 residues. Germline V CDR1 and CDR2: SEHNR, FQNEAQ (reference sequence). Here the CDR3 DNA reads TGTGCCAGCAGCTTAAGTCAGGGGAGTGGCTACACCTTC. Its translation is CASSLSQGSGYTF.

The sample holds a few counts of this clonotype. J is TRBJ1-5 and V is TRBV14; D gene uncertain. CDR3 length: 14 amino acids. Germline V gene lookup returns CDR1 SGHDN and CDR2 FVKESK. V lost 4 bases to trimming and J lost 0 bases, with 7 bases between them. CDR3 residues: CASSPLGSNQPQHF. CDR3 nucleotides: TGTGCCAGCAGCCCCCTGGGTAGCAATCAGCCCCAGCATTTT.

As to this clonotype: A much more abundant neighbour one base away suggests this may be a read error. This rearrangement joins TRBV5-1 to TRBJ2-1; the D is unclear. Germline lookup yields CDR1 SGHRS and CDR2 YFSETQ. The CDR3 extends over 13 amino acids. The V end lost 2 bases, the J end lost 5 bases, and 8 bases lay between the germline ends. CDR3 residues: CASSFEWHNEQFF. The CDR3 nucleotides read TGCGCCAGCAGCTTTGAGTGGCACAATGAGCAGTTCTTC.

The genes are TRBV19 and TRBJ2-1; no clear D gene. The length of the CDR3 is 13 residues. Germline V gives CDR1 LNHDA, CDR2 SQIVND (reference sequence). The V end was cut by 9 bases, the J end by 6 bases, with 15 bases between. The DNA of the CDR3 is TGTGCCAGCTCACTGGGGATTCGCAATGAGCAGTTCTTC. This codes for CASSLGIRNEQFF.

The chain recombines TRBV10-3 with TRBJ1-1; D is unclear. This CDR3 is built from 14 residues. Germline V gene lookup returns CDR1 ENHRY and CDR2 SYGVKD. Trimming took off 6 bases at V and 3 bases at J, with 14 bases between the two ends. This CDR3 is CAISPQDGYTEAFF. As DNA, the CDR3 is TGTGCCATCAGCCCCCAGGACGGATACACTGAAGCTTTCTTT.

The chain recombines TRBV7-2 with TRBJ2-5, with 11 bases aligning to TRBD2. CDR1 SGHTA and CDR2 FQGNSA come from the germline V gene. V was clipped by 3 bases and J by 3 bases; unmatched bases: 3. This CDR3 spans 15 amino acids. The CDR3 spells CASSFLAGGEETQYF. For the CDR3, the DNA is TGTGCCAGCAGCTTCCTAGCGGGAGGTGAAGAGACCCAGTACTTC.

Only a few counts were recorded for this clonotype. CDR3 coding DNA: TGTGCCAGCAGCGTACAGGGACAGGGGACCTATGGCTACACCTTC. Translated, it gives CASSVQGQGTYGYTF. The chain uses TRBV9 and TRBJ1-2, with 10 positions matching TRBD1. Looked up from germline, CDR1 is SGDLS and CDR2 is YYNGEE. The CDR3 extends over 15 amino acids. V gave up 1 base and J gave up 4 bases; unmatched junction bases: 4.

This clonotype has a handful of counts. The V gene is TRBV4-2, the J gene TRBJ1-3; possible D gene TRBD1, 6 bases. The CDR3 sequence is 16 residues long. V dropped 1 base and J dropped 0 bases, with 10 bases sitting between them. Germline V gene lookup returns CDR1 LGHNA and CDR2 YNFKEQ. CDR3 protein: CASSQGQDTSGNTIYF. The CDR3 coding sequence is TGTGCCAGCAGCCAAGGACAGGACACCTCTGGAAACACCATATATTTT.

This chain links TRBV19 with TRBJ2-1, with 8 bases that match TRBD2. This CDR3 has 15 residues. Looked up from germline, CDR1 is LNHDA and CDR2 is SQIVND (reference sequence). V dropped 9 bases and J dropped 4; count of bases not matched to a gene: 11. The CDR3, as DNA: TGTGCCAGCGGGGGGGGATCTCCAAAATACAATGAGCAGTTCTTC. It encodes CASGGGSPKYNEQFF.

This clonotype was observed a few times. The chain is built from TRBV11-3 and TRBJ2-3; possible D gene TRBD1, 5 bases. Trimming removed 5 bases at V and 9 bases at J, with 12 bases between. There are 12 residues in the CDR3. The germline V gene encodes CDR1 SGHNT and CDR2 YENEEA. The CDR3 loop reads CASSPGSTTQYF. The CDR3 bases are TGTGCCAGCAGCCCAGGGTCGACCACGCAGTATTTT.